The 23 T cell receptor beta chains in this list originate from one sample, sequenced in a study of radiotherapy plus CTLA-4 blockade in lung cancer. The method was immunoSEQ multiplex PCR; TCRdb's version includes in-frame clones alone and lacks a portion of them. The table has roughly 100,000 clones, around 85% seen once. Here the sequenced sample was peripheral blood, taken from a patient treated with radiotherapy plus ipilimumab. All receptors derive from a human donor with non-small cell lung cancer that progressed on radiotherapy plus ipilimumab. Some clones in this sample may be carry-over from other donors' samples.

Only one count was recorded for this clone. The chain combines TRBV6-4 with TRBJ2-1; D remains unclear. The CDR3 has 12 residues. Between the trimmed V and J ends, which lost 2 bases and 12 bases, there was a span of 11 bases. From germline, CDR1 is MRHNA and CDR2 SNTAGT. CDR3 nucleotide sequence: TGTGCCAGCAGTGACACGGGCTCTGGGCAGTTCTTC. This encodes CASSDTGSGQFF.

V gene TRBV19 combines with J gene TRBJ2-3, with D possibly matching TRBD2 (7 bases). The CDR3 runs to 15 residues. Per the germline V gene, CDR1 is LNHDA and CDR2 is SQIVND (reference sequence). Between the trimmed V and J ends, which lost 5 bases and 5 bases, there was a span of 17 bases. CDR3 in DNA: TGTGCCAGTAGTGTCTGGGGGGGCCAGGGAGATACGCAGTATTTT. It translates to CASSVWGGQGDTQYF.

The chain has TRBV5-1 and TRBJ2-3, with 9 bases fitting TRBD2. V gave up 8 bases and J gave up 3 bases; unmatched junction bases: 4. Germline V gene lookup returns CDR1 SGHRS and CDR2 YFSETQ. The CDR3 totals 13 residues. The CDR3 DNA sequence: TGCGCCAGTAAGCGGGGGGTGACAGATACGCAGTATTTT. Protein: CASKRGVTDTQYF. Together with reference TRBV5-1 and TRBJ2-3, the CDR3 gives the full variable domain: KAGVTQTPRYLIKTRGQQVTLSCSPISGHRSVSWYQQTPGQGLQFLFEYFSETQRNKGNFPGRFSGRQFSNSRSEMNVSTLELGDSALYLCASKRGVTDTQYFGPGTRLTVL.

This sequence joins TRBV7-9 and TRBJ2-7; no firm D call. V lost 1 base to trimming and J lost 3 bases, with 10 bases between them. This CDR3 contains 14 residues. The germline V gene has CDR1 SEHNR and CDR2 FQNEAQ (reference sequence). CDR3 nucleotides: TGTGCCAGCAGCTTAGTTGCACAAAACTACGAGCAGTACTTC. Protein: CASSLVAQNYEQYF.

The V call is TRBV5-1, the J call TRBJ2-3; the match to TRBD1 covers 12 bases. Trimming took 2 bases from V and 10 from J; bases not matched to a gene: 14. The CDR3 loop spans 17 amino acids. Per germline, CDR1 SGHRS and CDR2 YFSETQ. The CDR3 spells CASSLRAGTGGSRSQYF. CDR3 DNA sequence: TGCGCCAGCAGCTTAAGAGCCGGGACAGGGGGCTCCCGTTCGCAGTATTTT.

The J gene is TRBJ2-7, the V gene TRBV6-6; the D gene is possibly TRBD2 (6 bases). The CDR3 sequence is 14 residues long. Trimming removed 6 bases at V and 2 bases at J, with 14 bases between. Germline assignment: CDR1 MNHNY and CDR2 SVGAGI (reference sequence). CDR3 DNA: TGTGCCAGCAGACGCGGGACTTCTGCCTACGAGCAGTACTTC. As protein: CASRRGTSAYEQYF.

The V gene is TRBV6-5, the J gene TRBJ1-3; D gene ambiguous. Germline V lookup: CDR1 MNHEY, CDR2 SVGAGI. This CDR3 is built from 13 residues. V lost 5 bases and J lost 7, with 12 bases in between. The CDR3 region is CASSASHGNTIYF. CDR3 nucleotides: TGTGCCAGCAGTGCCTCCCATGGTAACACCATATATTTT.

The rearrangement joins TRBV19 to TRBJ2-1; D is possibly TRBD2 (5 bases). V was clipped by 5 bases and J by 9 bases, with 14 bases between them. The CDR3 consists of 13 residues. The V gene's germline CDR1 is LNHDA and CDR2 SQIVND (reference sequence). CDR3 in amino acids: CASSSGIRGEQFF. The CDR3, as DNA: TGTGCCAGTAGTTCCGGGATCCGGGGTGAGCAGTTCTTC.

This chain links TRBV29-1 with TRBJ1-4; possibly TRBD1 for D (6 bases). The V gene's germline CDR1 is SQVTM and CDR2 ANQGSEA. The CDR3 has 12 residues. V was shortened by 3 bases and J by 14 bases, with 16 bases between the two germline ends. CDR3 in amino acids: CSVDSRAGALFF. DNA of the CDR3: TGCAGCGTTGACTCACGAGCAGGGGCCCTGTTTTTT.

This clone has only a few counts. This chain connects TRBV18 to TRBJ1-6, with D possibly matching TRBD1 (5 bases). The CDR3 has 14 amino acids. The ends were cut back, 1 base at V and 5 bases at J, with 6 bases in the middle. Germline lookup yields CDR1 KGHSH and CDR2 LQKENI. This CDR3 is CASSPQGNNSPLHF. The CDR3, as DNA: TGTGCCAGCTCACCACAGGGGAATAATTCACCCCTCCACTTT. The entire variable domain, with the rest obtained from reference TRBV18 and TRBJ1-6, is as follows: NAGVMQNPRHLVRRRGQEARLRCSPMKGHSHVYWYRQLPEEGLKFMVYLQKENIIDESGMPKERFSAEFPKEGPSILRIQQVVRGDSAAYFCASSPQGNNSPLHFGNGTRLTVT.

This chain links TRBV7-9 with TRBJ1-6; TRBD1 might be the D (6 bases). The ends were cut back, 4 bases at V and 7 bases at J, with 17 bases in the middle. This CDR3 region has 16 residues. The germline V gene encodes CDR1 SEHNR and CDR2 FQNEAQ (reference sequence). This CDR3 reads CASSSRRGARNSPLHF. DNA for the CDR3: TGTGCCAGCAGCTCCCGGCGGGGGGCGCGGAATTCACCCCTCCACTTT.

The CDR3 DNA follows: TGTGCCAGCAGTTCCTGGTCGCAAGATAATTCACCCCTCCACTTT. Translating gives CASSSWSQDNSPLHF. This chain connects TRBV6-5 to TRBJ1-6; D unclear. Per germline, CDR1 MNHEY and CDR2 SVGAGI. V shed 4 bases and J shed 5 bases, with 12 bases lying between them. This CDR3 comprises 15 residues.

The CDR3 loop reads CASSSYDRGWYTF. CDR3 nucleotides: TGTGCCAGCAGCTCCTACGACAGGGGTTGGTACACCTTC. The rearrangement links TRBV5-8 to TRBJ1-2, with TRBD1 identical over 8 bases. CDR3 length: 13 residues. Germline loops: CDR1 SGHTS, CDR2 YDEGEE. V was clipped by 3 bases and J by 11 bases; unmatched bases: 9.

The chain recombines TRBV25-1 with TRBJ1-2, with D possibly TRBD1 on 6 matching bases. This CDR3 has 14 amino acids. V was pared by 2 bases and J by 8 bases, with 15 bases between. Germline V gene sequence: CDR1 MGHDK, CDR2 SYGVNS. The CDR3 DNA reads TGTGCCAGCAGTGAAGGAGGGGGTAGCGGGGGCTACACCTTC. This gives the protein CASSEGGGSGGYTF.

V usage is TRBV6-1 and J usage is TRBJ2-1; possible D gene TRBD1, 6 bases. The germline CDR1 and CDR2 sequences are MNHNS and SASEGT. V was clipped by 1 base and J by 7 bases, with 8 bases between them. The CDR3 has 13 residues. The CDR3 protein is CASSEGQGNEQFF. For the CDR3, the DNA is TGTGCCAGCAGTGAAGGGCAGGGGAATGAGCAGTTCTTC.

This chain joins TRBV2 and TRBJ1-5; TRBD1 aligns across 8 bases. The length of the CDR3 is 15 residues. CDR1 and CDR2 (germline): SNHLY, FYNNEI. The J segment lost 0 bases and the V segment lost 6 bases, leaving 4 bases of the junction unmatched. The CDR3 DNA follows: TGTGCCAGCAGGGACAGGGAGTATAGCAATCAGCCCCAGCATTTT. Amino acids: CASRDREYSNQPQHF.

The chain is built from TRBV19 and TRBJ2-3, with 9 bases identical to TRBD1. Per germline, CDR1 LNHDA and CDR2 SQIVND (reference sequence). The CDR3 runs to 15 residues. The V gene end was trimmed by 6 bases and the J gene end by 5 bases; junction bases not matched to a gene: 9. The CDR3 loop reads CASSTNRGRLDTQYF. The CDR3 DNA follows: TGTGCCAGTAGCACGAACAGGGGGCGGTTAGATACGCAGTATTTT.

The CDR3 nucleotides are TGTGCCAGCAGCCTCCGACAGTACGGCACAGATACGCAGTATTTT. Amino acids: CASSLRQYGTDTQYF. This sequence joins TRBV11-1 and TRBJ2-3; a possible D gene is TRBD1 (5 bases). The CDR3 contains 15 residues. With 5 bases removed from V and 1 base from J, the gap between germline ends came to 13 bases. CDR1 is SGHAT and CDR2 is FQDESV in the germline V gene (reference sequence).

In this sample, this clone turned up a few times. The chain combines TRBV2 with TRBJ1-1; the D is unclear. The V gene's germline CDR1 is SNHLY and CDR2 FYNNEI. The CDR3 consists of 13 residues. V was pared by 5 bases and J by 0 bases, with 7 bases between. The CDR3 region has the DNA TGTGCCAGCAGTTCCGAGCTGAACACTGAAGCTTTCTTT. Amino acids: CASSSELNTEAFF.

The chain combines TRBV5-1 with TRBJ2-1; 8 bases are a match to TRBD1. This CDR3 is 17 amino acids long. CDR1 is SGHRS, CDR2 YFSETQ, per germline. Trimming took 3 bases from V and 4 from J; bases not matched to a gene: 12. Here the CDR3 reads CASSSNRGVEEYNEQFF. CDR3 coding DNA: TGCGCCAGCAGCTCCAACAGGGGGGTGGAGGAGTACAATGAGCAGTTCTTC.

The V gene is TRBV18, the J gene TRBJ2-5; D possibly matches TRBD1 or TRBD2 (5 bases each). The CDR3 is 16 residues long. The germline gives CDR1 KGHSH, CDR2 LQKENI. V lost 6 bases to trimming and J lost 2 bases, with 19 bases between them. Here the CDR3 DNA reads TGTGCCAGCTCCCGAGGGACCCTCGGGGAACAAGAGACCCAGTACTTC. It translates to CASSRGTLGEQETQYF.

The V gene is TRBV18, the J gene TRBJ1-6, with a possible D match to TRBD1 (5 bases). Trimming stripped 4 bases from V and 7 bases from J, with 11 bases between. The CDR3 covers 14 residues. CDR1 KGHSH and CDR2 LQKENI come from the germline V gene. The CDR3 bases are TGTGCCAGCTCACGAGGGGCCGCAAATTCACCCCTCCACTTT. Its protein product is CASSRGAANSPLHF.

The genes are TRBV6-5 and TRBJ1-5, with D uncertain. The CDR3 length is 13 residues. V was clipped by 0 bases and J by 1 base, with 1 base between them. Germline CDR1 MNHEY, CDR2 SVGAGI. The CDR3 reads CASSYSSNQPQHF. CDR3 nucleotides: TGTGCCAGCAGTTACTCGAGCAATCAGCCCCAGCATTTT.